These 8 T cell receptor beta chains came from one sample sequenced in a study of shared clonotypes between healthy human individuals. The protocol was immunoSEQ multiplex PCR, while the TCRdb copy is restricted to in-frame clones and leaves out a portion. This table holds 2 million or so clones, 85% to 95% found once. The sample comprised naive CD4+ T cells sorted from blood. Subset indicated: CD45RA+ positively selected. The receptor set was obtained from a man younger than 35 in good health.

V and J are TRBV6-5 and TRBJ1-2; D is ambiguous. The V gene lost 8 bases and the J gene lost 3 bases, with 13 bases spanning the gap. This CDR3 contains 13 residues. The V gene's germline CDR1 is MNHEY and CDR2 SVGAGI. In nucleotides, the CDR3 is TGTGCCAGCCGGAAACAAACGGACTATGGCTACACCTTC. It translates to CASRKQTDYGYTF.

This chain links TRBV5-4 with TRBJ2-1; D gene uncertain. This CDR3 is built from 16 residues. V dropped 0 bases and J dropped 3 bases, with 13 bases sitting between them. The germline V gene encodes CDR1 SGHNT and CDR2 YYREEE (reference sequence). Here the CDR3 reads CASSLVSGPVYNEQFF. The CDR3 DNA reads TGTGCCAGCAGCTTGGTCAGTGGGCCGGTCTACAATGAGCAGTTCTTC.

This rearrangement joins TRBV5-1 to TRBJ2-2; D might be TRBD2 (5 bases). The germline V gene has CDR1 SGHRS and CDR2 YFSETQ. V was trimmed by 4 bases and J by 7 bases, leaving 20 bases between them. CDR3 length: 16 residues. The chain's CDR3 is CASSIGLPKGIGELFF. The CDR3 DNA sequence: TGCGCCAGCAGCATCGGACTCCCCAAGGGAATCGGGGAGCTGTTTTTT.

This clone was counted a single time. J is TRBJ2-2 and V is TRBV6-1, with no clear D. The CDR3 has 13 residues. V shed 4 bases and J shed 4 bases, with 7 bases lying between them. The germline CDR1 and CDR2 sequences are MNHNS and SASEGT. This chain's CDR3 is CASSAVSTGELFF. DNA of the CDR3: TGTGCCAGCAGTGCGGTTTCCACCGGGGAGCTGTTTTTT.

The rearrangement uses TRBV14 and TRBJ2-1; D is possibly TRBD1 (5 bases). The V gene's germline CDR1 is SGHDN and CDR2 FVKESK. The CDR3 covers 14 residues. The ends were cut back, 4 bases at V and 10 bases at J, with 17 bases in the middle. The CDR3 loop reads CASSPTRIRQEQFF. CDR3 coding DNA: TGTGCCAGCAGCCCCACGCGGATTAGACAGGAGCAGTTCTTC.

A single count supports this clone. V and J are TRBV6-6 and TRBJ2-3, with D unresolved. CDR1 is MNHNY and CDR2 is SVGAGI in the germline V gene (reference sequence). The CDR3 sequence is 13 residues long. V was trimmed by 4 bases and J by 3 bases, leaving 8 bases between them. CDR3 nucleotides: TGTGCCAGCAGTTCTCTCGGGACAGATACGCAGTATTTT. Encoded protein: CASSSLGTDTQYF.

This clone is a singleton in its sample. This rearrangement joins TRBV7-8 to TRBJ1-1, with 8 nucleotides matching TRBD1. The germline V gene encodes CDR1 SGHVS and CDR2 FQNEAQ. The CDR3 is 16 amino acids. The V segment lost 3 bases and the J segment 5 bases; nucleotides outside the gene matches: 11. CDR3 in amino acids: CASSLAGTGGKTEAFF. CDR3 nucleotides: TGTGCCAGCAGCTTGGCCGGGACAGGTGGAAAAACTGAAGCTTTCTTT.

The V and J genes are TRBV6-5 and TRBJ1-5; a possible D gene is TRBD1 (6 bases). Germline values: CDR1 MNHEY, CDR2 SVGAGI. This CDR3 is 15 amino acids long. V gave up 6 bases and J gave up 6 bases, with 18 bases separating them. The CDR3 DNA is TGTGCCAGCAGCCCTCAAGGGGGGGGACCTCAGCCCCAGCATTTT. Its protein is CASSPQGGGPQPQHF.